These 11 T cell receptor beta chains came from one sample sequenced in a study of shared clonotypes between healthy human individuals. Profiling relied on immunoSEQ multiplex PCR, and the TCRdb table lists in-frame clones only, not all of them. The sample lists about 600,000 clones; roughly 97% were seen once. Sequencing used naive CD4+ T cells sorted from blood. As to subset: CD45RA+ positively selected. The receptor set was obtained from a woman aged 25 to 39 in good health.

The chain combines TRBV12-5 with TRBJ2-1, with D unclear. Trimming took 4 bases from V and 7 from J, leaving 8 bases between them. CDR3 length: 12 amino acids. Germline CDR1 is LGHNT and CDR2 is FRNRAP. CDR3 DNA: TGTGCTAGTGGTTGGTTGAGGAATGAGCAGTTCTTC. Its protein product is CASGWLRNEQFF.

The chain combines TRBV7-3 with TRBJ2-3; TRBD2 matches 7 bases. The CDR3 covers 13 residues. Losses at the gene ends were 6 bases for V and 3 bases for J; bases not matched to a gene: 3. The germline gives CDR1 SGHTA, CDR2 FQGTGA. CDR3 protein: CASSGDYTDTQYF. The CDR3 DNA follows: TGTGCCAGCAGTGGGGACTATACAGATACGCAGTATTTT.

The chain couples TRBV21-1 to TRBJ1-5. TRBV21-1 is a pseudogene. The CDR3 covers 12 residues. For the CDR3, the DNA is TGTGCCAGCAGTCGTTGGGATCAGCCCCAGCATTTT. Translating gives CASSRWDQPQHF.

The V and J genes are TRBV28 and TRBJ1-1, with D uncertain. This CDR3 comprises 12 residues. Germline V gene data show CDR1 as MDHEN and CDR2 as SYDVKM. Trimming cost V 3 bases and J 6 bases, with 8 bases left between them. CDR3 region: CASSFLVAEAFF. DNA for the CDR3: TGTGCCAGCAGTTTCCTTGTTGCTGAAGCTTTCTTT. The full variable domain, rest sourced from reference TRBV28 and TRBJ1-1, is DVKVTQSSRYLVKRTGEKVFLECVQDMDHENMFWYRQDPGLGLRLIYFSYDVKMKEKGDIPEGYSVSREKKERFSLILESASTNQTSMYLCASSFLVAEAFFGQGTRLTVV.

CDR3 protein: CASSDSGPLWEQYF. The DNA for the CDR3 is TGTGCCAGCAGTGATAGCGGTCCCCTTTGGGAGCAGTACTTC. The chain uses TRBV6-1 and TRBJ2-7; D is perhaps TRBD2 (6 bases). The CDR3 has 14 residues. Germline CDR1 reads MNHNS; CDR2 reads SASEGT. The germline V and J ends were trimmed by 3 bases and 7 bases, with 16 bases remaining between them.

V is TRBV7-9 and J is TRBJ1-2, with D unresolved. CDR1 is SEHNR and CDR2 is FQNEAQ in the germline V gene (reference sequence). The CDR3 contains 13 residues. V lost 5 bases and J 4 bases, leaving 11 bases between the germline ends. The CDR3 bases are TGTGCCAGCAGCCCCACACCGTCCTATGGCTACACCTTC. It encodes CASSPTPSYGYTF.

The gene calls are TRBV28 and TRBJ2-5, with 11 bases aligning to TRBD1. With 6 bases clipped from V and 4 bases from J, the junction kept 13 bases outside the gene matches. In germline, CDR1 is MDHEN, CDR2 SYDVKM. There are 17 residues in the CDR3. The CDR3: CASSTGTGGDIGETQYF. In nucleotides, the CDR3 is TGTGCCAGCAGCACGGGGACAGGGGGAGATATAGGAGAGACCCAGTACTTC.

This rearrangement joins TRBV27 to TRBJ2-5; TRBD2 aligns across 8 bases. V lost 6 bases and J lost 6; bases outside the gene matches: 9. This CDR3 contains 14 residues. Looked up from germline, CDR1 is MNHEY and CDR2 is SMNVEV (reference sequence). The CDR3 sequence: CASSYIGGGKTQYF. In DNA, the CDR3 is TGTGCCAGCAGCTATATCGGGGGGGGGAAGACCCAGTACTTC.

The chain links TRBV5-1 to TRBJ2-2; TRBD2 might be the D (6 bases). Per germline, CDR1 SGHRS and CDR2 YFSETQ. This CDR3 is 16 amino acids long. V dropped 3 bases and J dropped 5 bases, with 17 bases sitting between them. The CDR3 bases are TGCGCCAGCAGCTCTGTTAGCGGTGGGGGGACCGGGGAGCTGTTTTTT. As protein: CASSSVSGGGTGELFF.

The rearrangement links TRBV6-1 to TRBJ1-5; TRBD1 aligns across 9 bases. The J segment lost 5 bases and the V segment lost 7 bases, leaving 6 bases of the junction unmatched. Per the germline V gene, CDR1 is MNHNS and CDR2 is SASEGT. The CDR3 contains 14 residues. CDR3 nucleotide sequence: TGTGCCAGCACCCCGGGACAGGGTCATCAGCCCCAGCATTTT. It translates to CASTPGQGHQPQHF.

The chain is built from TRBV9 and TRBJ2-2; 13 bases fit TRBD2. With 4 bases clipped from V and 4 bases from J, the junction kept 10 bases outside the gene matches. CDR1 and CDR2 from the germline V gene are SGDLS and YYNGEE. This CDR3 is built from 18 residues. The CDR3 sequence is CASSPLTSGRRGTGELFF. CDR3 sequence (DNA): TGTGCCAGCAGCCCACTGACTAGCGGGAGGAGGGGCACCGGGGAGCTGTTTTTT.